Reported below is one T cell receptor (beta chain). This specimen belongs to a study of blood T cell repertoires in COVID-19. CDR3 size: 14 residues. Germline V gene data show CDR1 as LGHDT and CDR2 as YNNKEL (reference sequence). Trimming pared 5 bases from V and 4 bases from J, leaving 14 bases between. Here immunoSEQ multiplex PCR was the method, and the copy in TCRdb shows in-frame clones only, minus some. The sample yields 250,000 to 300,000 clones, 60% to 75% seen once. Sequencing was done on a sample of peripheral blood. The V call is TRBV3-1 (or the pseudogene TRBV3-2), the J call TRBJ1-1; D perhaps matches TRBD1 (5 bases). The clonotype comes from an elderly woman with acute or convalescent COVID-19. CDR3 amino acids: CASSRRGIVTEAFF. Written as DNA, the CDR3 is TGTGCCAGCAGCAGACGGGGGATTGTCACTGAAGCTTTCTTT.